This T cell receptor beta chain appears in the sequencing data of a study of blood T cell repertoires in COVID-19. On the study more broadly: The origin of the acute and convalescent COVID-19 samples was the United States, Italy and Spain. From T cells, B-cell-depleted T cells, or PBMCs came the material, which was cDNA or gDNA.

Trimming stripped 0 bases from V and 0 bases from J, with 20 bases between. The CDR3 has 19 residues. The V gene's germline CDR1 is LNHNV and CDR2 YYDKDF (reference sequence). Per the original data handling: Quantification of nucleated cells was approximated via reference gene primer amplification. Assay: immunoSEQ multiplex PCR; the TCRdb copy retains only in-frame clones and omits some. V, J and clone size reflect that table, while D and trimming were determined from the DNA. The sample contains about 190,000 clones, 89% of which appear only once. This rearrangement joins TRBV15 to TRBJ2-5, with D possibly TRBD2 on 5 matching bases. The sequence derives from a man in his forties with acute or convalescent COVID-19. Sequences were obtained from peripheral blood. The CDR3: CATSRDYLAPHTDQETQYF. The CDR3 DNA follows: TGTGCCACCAGCAGAGATTACCTAGCCCCCCACACAGACCAAGAGACCCAGTACTTC.